This T cell receptor beta chain was recorded in a study of cytomegalovirus exposure and HLA in healthy donors. 60 Vbeta and 13 Jbeta primers were used in PCR. Only in-frame clones appear in the TCRdb table, and some are missing; sequencing was by immunoSEQ multiplex PCR. The sample holds 95,000 to 150,000 clones, around 81% seen once. Overall study results and limits: In a later analysis, TCR association rates varied by HLA locus: DRB1 most, HLA-C fewest.

The V and J ends lost 2 bases and 10 bases respectively, with 12 bases between them. This CDR3 has 14 residues. Germline loops: CDR1 MNHNY, CDR2 SVGAGI (reference sequence). A note on this clone: The antigen remains unidentified.

The origin of this receptor is a woman aged 40 to 50 in good health and CMV-seronegative. The chain is built from TRBV6-6 and TRBJ1-6; TRBD1 might be the D (6 bases). Sequenced sample: PBMCs. The CDR3 sequence: CASSYGGRESPLHF. The CDR3 region has the DNA TGTGCCAGCAGTTACGGGGGGCGGGAGTCACCCCTCCACTTT.